The subject of this entry is one TCR beta chain. Other nucleotide sequences in the sample specify the same CDR3. Measured with immunoSEQ multiplex PCR; TCRdb has only the in-frame clones, and not every one. The sample carries some 42,000 clones, approximately 90% recorded once. The data were taken from a study of blood T cell repertoires in COVID-19. Germline lookup yields CDR1 SGDLS and CDR2 YYNGEE. There are 13 residues in the CDR3. Trimming took off 0 bases at V and 3 bases at J, with 6 bases between the two ends. The J gene is TRBJ2-5, the V gene TRBV9; D not certain. The sequenced material came from peripheral blood. The source is a middle-aged man with active COVID-19. The CDR3 here is CASSVGGKETQYF. For the CDR3, the DNA is TGTGCCAGCAGCGTAGGAGGCAAAGAGACCCAGTACTTC.